These T cell receptor beta chains were read from a single sample in a study of cytomegalovirus exposure and HLA in healthy donors. Sequencing was performed with immunoSEQ multiplex PCR; in TCRdb, only in-frame clones are kept and a portion is missing. This sample yields 200,000 or so clones, of which more than 75% are seen a single time; 3.8% belongs to the top ten. The sequencing input was PBMCs. These receptors all come from a male donor in good health and CMV-seronegative. Each CDR3 is given without its conserved first and last residue. The order of the fields is clone size, V gene, J gene, CDR3 protein. Expanded clones get a size class; other rows say once, few or many, or leave the size out.

-	TRBV19	TRBJ2-2	AISRDRRNTGELF
-	TRBV2	TRBJ2-7	ASRLGLARTYEQY
-	TRBV5-5	TRBJ2-7	ASSFKTSGRAVGEQY
-	TRBV29-1	TRBJ2-1	SVQGLLIHNEQF
-	TRBV6-5	TRBJ2-7	ASSYAGAMNEQY
-	TRBV2	TRBJ2-1	ASKYGRRNEQF
few	TRBV5-4	TRBJ2-7	ASSLVQGKSYEQY
-	TRBV30	TRBJ1-5	AWAGKGDQPQH
few	TRBV28	TRBJ1-1	ATLWLNEGTEAF
-	TRBV30	TRBJ2-1	AWRPSGINNEQF
-	TRBV27	TRBJ2-3	ASSFTGGDTQY
-	TRBV15	TRBJ1-1	ATSRESAGNTEAF
-	TRBV28	TRBJ1-1	ASSYGAWGDAF
-	TRBV5-1	TRBJ2-7	ASSSGTGTYEQY
-	TRBV19	TRBJ2-7	ASSMEGSSEQY
-	TRBV2	TRBJ2-1	ASSEGSSYNEQF
-	TRBV7-9	TRBJ1-1	ASSLGGDKAF
-	TRBV30	TRBJ2-1	AWQGFRSTREQF
-	TRBV7-3	TRBJ1-2	ASSPTANYGYT
-	TRBV18	TRBJ2-7	ASSFGNEQY
once	TRBV25-1	TRBJ2-7	ASRMGGSAYEQY
-	TRBV19	TRBJ1-5	ASNYQGFNVQPQH
-	TRBV5-1	TRBJ2-1	ASSLGLAGVNEQF
-	TRBV11-3	TRBJ2-4	ASSLVGARDIQY
-	TRBV5-6	TRBJ1-5	ASSLRGYHQPQH
-	TRBV9	TRBJ2-5	ASSEGTSGRWETQY
-	TRBV5-1	TRBJ2-1	ASSTGLAGERRNEQF
-	TRBV15	TRBJ1-5	ATSRTGNNQPQH
-	TRBV19	TRBJ2-7	ASSPGQTYEQY
-	TRBV15	TRBJ2-1	ATADRGLAGGREQF
once	TRBV12-2	TRBJ1-1	ASRVPGDTEAF